What follows are 30 T cell receptor beta chains derived from one specimen sequenced in a study of a mutant IDH1 vaccine in newly diagnosed glioma (dated by TCRdb to 2020 to 2022). Receptors were amplified or captured by the immunoSEQ multiplex PCR assay. TCRdb re-hosts the immuneACCESS table, in-frame sequences only. Its copies lack some clones; in the studies checked, an unresolved V gene accounts for under half of them, and the cause for the rest is not known. Here the sample has about 33,000 clones; about 81% occur a single time. Clones ranked in the top ten supply 8.9% of the sample. The antigens these receptors bind are not known. The time point label, as the study defines it: week 47, end of study. Every vaccine dose consisted of 300 ug of a 20-mer mutant IDH1 peptide in Montanide, administered subcutaneously together with topical imiquimod. The starting material was PBMCs, obtained from a glioma patient whose treatment included an IDH1 peptide vaccine. All receptors derive from a man aged 35 to 55 with glioma.

V and J are TRBV27 and TRBJ2-1, with TRBD2 identical over 9 bases. The germline gives CDR1 MNHEY, CDR2 SMNVEV (reference sequence). The trim removed 5 bases at V and 2 bases at J, leaving 4 bases unmatched. CDR3 length equals 15 residues. The chain's CDR3 is CASSIAGGPYNEQFF. The DNA for the CDR3 is TGTGCCAGCAGTATCGCGGGAGGGCCCTACAATGAGCAGTTCTTC.

The gene calls are TRBV19 and TRBJ2-1, with 9 positions matching TRBD2. V lost 6 bases to trimming and J lost 9 bases; unmatched junction nucleotides: 18. The CDR3 consists of 17 residues. In germline, CDR1 is LNHDA, CDR2 SQIVND (reference sequence). CDR3 in amino acids: CASRTRAGGSLDGEQFF. CDR3 coding DNA: TGTGCCAGTAGGACCCGGGCGGGAGGGTCATTGGACGGTGAGCAGTTCTTC.

This clone was counted a single time. The chain uses TRBV19 and TRBJ2-6, with 9 bases identical to TRBD1. Per germline, CDR1 LNHDA and CDR2 SQIVND (reference sequence). This CDR3 spans 15 amino acids. The J segment lost 3 bases and the V segment lost 10 bases, leaving 7 bases of the junction unmatched. The CDR3 spells CATSTGGGGANVLTF. The CDR3 DNA reads as TGTGCCACCAGCACAGGGGGCGGTGGGGCCAACGTCCTGACTTTC.

As for this clone: The sample carries other DNA sequences with the same CDR3. This sequence joins TRBV7-8 and TRBJ1-5, with a possible D match to TRBD1 (6 bases). Germline V CDR1 and CDR2: SGHVS, FQNEAQ. Trimming removed 4 bases at V and 0 bases at J, with 16 bases between. The CDR3 covers 17 residues. CDR3 residues: CASSWGGQLDSNQPQHF. The CDR3 DNA reads as TGTGCCAGCAGCTGGGGTGGACAGCTTGATAGCAATCAGCCCCAGCATTTT. Using reference TRBV7-8 and TRBJ1-5 for the parts outside the CDR3, the full variable domain is GAGVSQSPRYKVAKRGQDVALRCDPISGHVSLFWYQQALGQGPEFLTYFQNEAQLDKSGLPSDRFFAERPEGSVSTLKIQRTQQEDSAVYLCASSWGGQLDSNQPQHFGDGTRLSIL.

The J gene is TRBJ1-1, the V gene TRBV7-9, with D unclear. Germline assignment: CDR1 SEHNR and CDR2 FQNEAQ (reference sequence). V lost 2 bases and J 1 base, leaving 11 bases between the germline ends. This CDR3 contains 15 residues. CDR3: CASSLNLRENTEAFF. For the CDR3, the DNA is TGTGCCAGCAGCTTAAATCTTCGGGAGAACACTGAAGCTTTCTTT.

The V and J genes are TRBV11-2 and TRBJ1-4; D perhaps matches TRBD1 (6 bases). Germline CDR1 reads SGHAT; CDR2 reads FQNNGV. The CDR3 contains 16 residues. V lost 2 bases and J 0 bases, leaving 10 bases between the germline ends. The DNA for the CDR3 is TGTGCCAGCAGCTTATTAGGGGGGTCAACTAATGAAAAACTGTTTTTT. It specifies CASSLLGGSTNEKLFF.

V and J are TRBV14 and TRBJ2-7; TRBD2 matches 9 bases. Germline-derived CDR1 and CDR2 are SGHDN and FVKESK. The CDR3 has 17 amino acids. Trimming cost V 4 bases and J 2 bases; bases outside gene matches: 12. The CDR3 sequence: CASSLSRASGKAYEQYF. The CDR3 DNA reads as TGTGCCAGCAGCCTCTCCAGAGCTAGCGGGAAAGCCTACGAGCAGTACTTC.

The rearrangement links TRBV11-1 to TRBJ2-5; perhaps TRBD1 as D (6 bases). The CDR3 covers 19 residues. Looked up from germline, CDR1 is SGHAT and CDR2 is FQDESV (reference sequence). Trimming left V 5 bases short and J 4 bases short, with 29 bases between. As DNA, the CDR3 is TGTGCCAGCAGCCTCGGCGGCCGGGACACGGCTTACGATCTAGAGACCCAGTACTTC. It specifies CASSLGGRDTAYDLETQYF.

V and J are TRBV9 and TRBJ2-3, with 7 bases matching TRBD1. CDR3 size: 13 residues. J gave up 2 bases and V 7 bases, and 4 bases lay outside the gene matches. The germline V gene has CDR1 SGDLS and CDR2 YYNGEE. The CDR3 DNA is TGTGCCAGCGCCAGGGGGTCCACAGATACGCAGTATTTT. Amino acids: CASARGSTDTQYF.

This clone was seen a handful of times. This chain joins TRBV9 and TRBJ1-1; D might be TRBD1 (5 bases). The CDR3 runs 14 residues. The V end was cut by 7 bases, the J end by 0 bases, with 13 bases between. CDR1 and CDR2 (germline): SGDLS, YYNGEE. The DNA for the CDR3 is TGTGCCAGCCGAGAGGGGCCGATGAACACTGAAGCTTTCTTT. Encoded protein: CASREGPMNTEAFF.

J is TRBJ2-7 and V is TRBV28; unclear D gene. Trimming cost V 2 bases and J 0 bases, with 8 bases left between them. Germline V lookup: CDR1 MDHEN, CDR2 SYDVKM. The CDR3 is 14 residues long. CDR3 region: CASSLMPRSYEQYF. For the CDR3, the DNA is TGTGCCAGCAGTTTAATGCCCCGCTCCTACGAGCAGTACTTC.

This clone was seen a single time. The genes are TRBV29-1 and TRBJ2-5; 15 bases are shared with TRBD2. The CDR3 covers 19 residues. V lost 0 bases to trimming and J lost 5 bases; unmatched junction nucleotides: 13. The germline gives CDR1 SQVTM, CDR2 ANQGSEA. CDR3 region: CSVEDGGGTSGRSWETQYF. CDR3 sequence (DNA): TGCAGCGTTGAAGACGGAGGAGGGACTAGCGGGAGGTCGTGGGAGACCCAGTACTTC.

This clone was counted once. The chain combines TRBV4-2 with TRBJ2-7; D is perhaps TRBD2 (5 bases). Deletions cut 4 bases from V and 0 bases from J, with 7 bases between. The CDR3 totals 13 residues. Germline V gene sequence: CDR1 LGHNA, CDR2 YNFKEQ. CDR3 amino acids: CASSRLRSYEQYF. The CDR3 nucleotides read TGTGCCAGCAGCCGACTACGCTCCTACGAGCAGTACTTC.

The chain has TRBV27 and TRBJ1-1; no clear D gene. Germline lookup yields CDR1 MNHEY and CDR2 SMNVEV (reference sequence). There are 16 residues in the CDR3. Trimming removed 5 bases from V and 3 bases from J, with 19 bases in between. As DNA, the CDR3 is TGTGCCAGCAGTCCCCAACGGCCGTACAGTTACACTGAAGCTTTCTTT. Its translation is CASSPQRPYSYTEAFF.

The J gene is TRBJ1-2, the V gene TRBV27; D remains ambiguous. V was cut by 6 bases and J by 3 bases, with 8 bases left in between. Germline CDR1 reads MNHEY; CDR2 reads SMNVEV (reference sequence). This CDR3 is 12 amino acids long. Written as DNA, the CDR3 is TGTGCCAGCAGAAGGGAAGACTATGGCTACACCTTC. This gives the protein CASRREDYGYTF.

This chain uses TRBV5-1 with TRBJ2-5; maybe TRBD2 (5 bases). V was pared by 1 base and J by 3 bases, with 10 bases between. CDR3 length: 14 amino acids. Per germline, CDR1 SGHRS and CDR2 YFSETQ. The CDR3 nucleotides are TGCGCCAGCAGCTTGTCAAGCGGTGAAGAGACCCAGTACTTC. This translates into CASSLSSGEETQYF.

The chain employs TRBV5-6 and TRBJ1-1; D is unclear. Germline CDR1 and CDR2: SGHDT and YYEEEE. There are 13 residues in the CDR3. V shed 7 bases and J shed 4 bases, with 14 bases lying between them. CDR3 nucleotide sequence: TGTGCCAGCTGGACGCAGGTTGGCACTGAAGCTTTCTTT. Its protein product is CASWTQVGTEAFF.

The table lists this clone with a count of one. The chain has TRBV5-6 and TRBJ2-5, with D possibly being TRBD1 (9 bases). This CDR3 has 16 amino acids. V lost 3 bases and J lost 5, with 20 bases in between. The germline V gene has CDR1 SGHDT and CDR2 YYEEEE. The CDR3: CASSSAGGQGRETQYF. In nucleotides, the CDR3 is TGTGCCAGCAGCTCGGCGGGGGGACAGGGACGGGAGACCCAGTACTTC.

This chain joins TRBV7-9 and TRBJ1-4; 7 bases are a match to TRBD1. This CDR3 is 16 amino acids long. Per germline, CDR1 SEHNR and CDR2 FQNEAQ (reference sequence). Trimming cost V 1 base and J 4 bases; bases outside gene matches: 6. Here the CDR3 reads CASSLGRGTDNEKLFF. In DNA form, the CDR3 reads TGTGCCAGCAGCTTAGGGAGGGGGACAGATAATGAAAAACTGTTTTTT.

V and J are TRBV15 and TRBJ1-1; D is unclear. The length of the CDR3 is 15 residues. Trimming removed 0 bases at V and 1 base at J, with 9 bases between. The germline V gene has CDR1 LNHNV and CDR2 YYDKDF (reference sequence). The CDR3, as DNA: TGTGCCACCAGCAGAGACGGCAGACAGAACACTGAAGCTTTCTTT. Translating it yields CATSRDGRQNTEAFF.

This chain connects TRBV2 to TRBJ2-7, with 11 bases that match TRBD2. The germline CDR1 and CDR2 sequences are SNHLY and FYNNEI. The CDR3 sequence is 18 residues long. V dropped 6 bases and J dropped 3; count of bases not matched to a gene: 16. The CDR3 sequence: CASSALGSGRARYYEQYF. CDR3 nucleotides: TGTGCCAGCAGCGCTCTGGGTAGCGGGAGGGCCCGCTACTACGAGCAGTACTTC.

The chain combines TRBV27 with TRBJ1-2, with D possibly matching TRBD1 (5 bases). CDR1 MNHEY and CDR2 SMNVEV come from the germline V gene (reference sequence). V was trimmed by 5 bases and J by 2 bases, leaving 21 bases between them. CDR3 size: 17 residues. This chain's CDR3 is CASSPLGPGGRNYGYTF. CDR3 bases: TGTGCCAGCAGTCCACTGGGGCCGGGAGGTCGGAACTATGGCTACACCTTC.

CDR3 loop: CSVDTSSRTGELFF. The CDR3 DNA follows: TGCAGCGTAGACACTAGCTCCAGGACCGGGGAGCTGTTTTTT. The V call is TRBV29-1, the J call TRBJ2-2, with D possibly matching TRBD2 (6 bases). The V end was cut by 6 bases, the J end by 5 bases, with 16 bases between. Germline V lookup: CDR1 SQVTM, CDR2 ANQGSEA. The CDR3 is 14 residues long.

This clone came up a few times. The V call is TRBV20-1, the J call TRBJ1-5, with D tentatively TRBD1 (5 bases). The CDR3 loop spans 11 amino acids. CDR1 and CDR2 (germline): DFQATT, SNEGSKA (reference sequence). V lost 2 bases to trimming and J lost 11 bases, with 10 bases between them. CDR3 in DNA: TGCAGTGCTAGACGAGGGGAGGCCCAGCATTTT. Translated: CSARRGEAQHF.

The CDR3 DNA reads as TGCGCCAGCAGCTTGGTGGCGGCTAACCAAGAGACCCAGTACTTC. This encodes CASSLVAANQETQYF. This chain uses TRBV5-1 with TRBJ2-5; D ambiguous. The ends were cut back, 0 bases at V and 0 bases at J, with 9 bases in the middle. The germline V gene has CDR1 SGHRS and CDR2 YFSETQ. CDR3 length: 15 amino acids.

This chain uses TRBV27 with TRBJ2-7; 13 bases agree with TRBD2. CDR3 size: 17 residues. V dropped 7 bases and J dropped 7; count of bases not matched to a gene: 16. Germline V CDR1 and CDR2: MNHEY, SMNVEV (reference sequence). CDR3 region: CASKPLAGGDVMREQYV. CDR3 sequence (DNA): TGTGCCAGCAAACCACTAGCGGGAGGGGACGTGATGAGGGAGCAGTACGTC.

This chain joins TRBV10-3 and TRBJ2-7; 9 bases map to TRBD1. CDR1 and CDR2 (germline): ENHRY, SYGVKD. The junction had 4 bases not matched to a gene; V was cut back by 3 bases and J by 7 bases. CDR3 length: 13 amino acids. CDR3 amino acids: CAISETGGREQYV. The CDR3 DNA is TGTGCCATCAGTGAAACAGGGGGCCGGGAGCAGTACGTC.

The chain uses TRBV5-6 and TRBJ2-3; D not resolved. Trimming stripped 0 bases from V and 10 bases from J, with 15 bases between. Looked up from germline, CDR1 is SGHDT and CDR2 is YYEEEE. The CDR3 consists of 14 residues. Here the CDR3 reads CASSLADRLGAQYF. In DNA form, the CDR3 reads TGTGCCAGCAGCTTGGCCGATAGACTTGGGGCGCAGTATTTT. Full variable domain (outside the CDR3, taken from reference TRBV5-6 and TRBJ2-3): DAGVTQSPTHLIKTRGQQVTLRCSPKSGHDTVSWYQQALGQGPQFIFQYYEEEERQRGNFPDRFSGHQFPNYSSELNVNALLLGDSALYLCASSLADRLGAQYFGPGTRLTVL.

The chain couples TRBV20-1 to TRBJ2-4, with 8 bases lining up with TRBD1. Germline V gives CDR1 DFQATT, CDR2 SNEGSKA (reference sequence). V was pared by 5 bases and J by 15 bases, with 9 bases of the junction left unmatched. The CDR3 length is 11 residues. CDR3 amino acids: CSAGQGAALYF. As DNA, the CDR3 is TGCAGTGCTGGACAGGGTGCAGCCTTGTACTTC.

This clone has more than one count but fewer than ten. The V call is TRBV30, the J call TRBJ1-3; no firm D call. From germline, CDR1 is GTSNPN and CDR2 SVGIG (reference sequence). Trimming shortened V by 5 bases and J by 4 bases, and 12 bases separated the two germline ends. The CDR3 is made up of 13 amino acids. This CDR3 reads CAWAAGLGNTIYF. DNA of the CDR3: TGTGCCTGGGCGGCGGGCTTAGGAAACACCATATATTTT.